This TCR beta chain was identified during a study of blood T cells in healthy people across ages. The authors extracted at least 6 micrograms of total RNA per sample. V was clipped by 2 bases and J by 1 base; unmatched bases: 12. In germline, CDR1 is SGHRS, CDR2 YFSETQ. CDR3 length: 18 amino acids. PCR was performed a second time for 7 to 11 cycles using a sample-barcoded 5' primer and a J-beta primer mix. Each cDNA molecule was tagged by a template-switch adaptor that had 12 random nucleotides. TCRdb redid the calling of the 5' RACE reads with MiXCR, one entry per CDR3 protein. The table includes 980,000 or so distinct CDR3 sequences, about 44% detected once. This clonotype appeared a few times. The antigen is undetermined. Findings and caveats of the study: Bulk PBMC profiling left naive and antigen-experienced comparisons inconclusive.

The chain combines TRBV5-1 with TRBJ2-3, with 8 bases identical to TRBD2. This clonotype originated in a man in his thirties or forties in good health. Sequences were obtained from blood. The CDR3 sequence is CASSFIGGAPRGTDTQYF. Written as DNA, the CDR3 is TGCGCCAGCAGCTTCATCGGGGGGGCCCCTCGTGGCACAGATACGCAGTATTTT.